This entry lists 16 T cell receptor beta chains sequenced from one sample in a study of T cell repertoires in cytomegalovirus infection. TCRdb reanalysed the reads using MiXCR and keeps one entry per CDR3 protein. Of approximately 320,000 distinct CDR3 sequences listed, more than 9% are singletons. Sequenced sample: PBMCs. The origin of the receptors is a human donor in good health (CMV status not recorded). Some clones in this sample may be carry-over from other donors' samples.

The J gene is TRBJ1-2, the V gene TRBV28, with D possibly TRBD1 on 6 matching bases. V lost 5 bases to trimming and J lost 8 bases, with 15 bases between them. The CDR3 extends over 13 amino acids. Germline CDR1 MDHEN, CDR2 SYDVKM. CDR3 coding DNA: TGTGCCAGCAGTCGACCCGACAGGCCCGGCTACACCTTC. This translates into CASSRPDRPGYTF.

In its sample, this clonotype was seen many times. The CDR3 region has the DNA TGTGCCAGCAGCTTAGATATCTTCCAGCCTACCTACGAGCAGTACTTC. This encodes CASSLDIFQPTYEQYF. The chain recombines TRBV7-2 with TRBJ2-7; no reliable D call. V dropped 1 base and J dropped 2 bases, with 15 bases sitting between them. The length of the CDR3 is 16 residues. Looked up from germline, CDR1 is SGHTA and CDR2 is FQGNSA.

This clonotype was detected ten times or more. The gene calls are TRBV7-2 and TRBJ1-2; the match to TRBD1 covers 8 bases. The CDR3 is 14 residues long. Germline V gene lookup returns CDR1 SGHTA and CDR2 FQGNSA. Trimming cost V 1 base and J 8 bases; bases outside gene matches: 6. The CDR3 sequence is CASSLVGQGNGYTF. Written as DNA, the CDR3 is TGTGCCAGCAGCTTAGTAGGACAGGGAAACGGCTACACCTTC.

The chain uses TRBV6-1 and TRBJ2-3; TRBD2 matches at 13 bases. CDR1 is MNHNS, CDR2 SASEGT, per germline. The CDR3 is 19 amino acids. Germline trimming cut 7 bases from V and 0 bases from J; bases unmatched to any gene: 13. Written as DNA, the CDR3 is TGTGCCAGCACATCCGCGTGGACTAGCGGGGGCCTTAGCACAGATACGCAGTATTTT. It translates to CASTSAWTSGGLSTDTQYF.

This clonotype was seen only a few times. The J gene is TRBJ2-4, the V gene TRBV19; no reliable D call. V lost 5 bases, J lost 8 bases, and 10 bases lay in between. CDR3 length: 12 amino acids. Germline assignment: CDR1 LNHDA and CDR2 SQIVND (reference sequence). In nucleotides, the CDR3 is TGTGCCAGTAGTTCCGCCAATTACATTCAGTACTTC. Amino acids: CASSSANYIQYF.

The chain combines TRBV7-2 with TRBJ2-1; D gene uncertain. Trimming took off 5 bases at V and 7 bases at J, with 18 bases between the two ends. The CDR3 length is 15 residues. Looked up from germline, CDR1 is SGHTA and CDR2 is FQGNSA. The CDR3 reads CASSPSVTLENEQFF. The CDR3 DNA reads as TGTGCCAGCAGCCCCTCTGTTACTCTTGAGAATGAGCAGTTCTTC. Together with reference TRBV7-2 and TRBJ2-1, the CDR3 gives the full variable domain: GAGVSQSPSNKVTEKGKDVELRCDPISGHTALYWYRQSLGQGLEFLIYFQGNSAPDKSGLPSDRFSAERTGGSVSTLTIQRTQQEDSAVYLCASSPSVTLENEQFFGPGTRLTVL.

The chain couples TRBV28 to TRBJ2-7; D is undetermined. V lost 2 bases to trimming and J lost 0 bases, with 11 bases between them. In germline, CDR1 is MDHEN, CDR2 SYDVKM. The CDR3 runs 15 residues. The CDR3 region is CASSLTTVGSYEQYF. The DNA of the CDR3 is TGTGCCAGCAGTTTAACCACCGTGGGCTCCTACGAGCAGTACTTC.

The rearrangement joins TRBV7-3 to TRBJ2-6; D unclear. This CDR3 region has 15 residues. Germline assignment: CDR1 SGHTA and CDR2 FQGTGA. V gave up 6 bases and J gave up 0 bases, with 9 bases separating them. CDR3 sequence reads: CASRKDGSGANVLTF. The CDR3 nucleotides are TGTGCCAGCAGAAAAGATGGCTCTGGGGCCAACGTCCTGACTTTC.

The chain recombines TRBV7-6 with TRBJ2-7, with 10 nucleotides matching TRBD2. The V gene's germline CDR1 is SGHVS and CDR2 FNYEAQ. This CDR3 has 14 residues. The chain's CDR3 is CATSSSGGNYEQYF. The CDR3, as DNA: TGTGCTACTAGTTCTAGCGGGGGTAACTACGAGCAGTACTTC.

Many counts were recorded for this clonotype. J is TRBJ2-3 and V is TRBV7-2, with D unresolved. The CDR3 sequence is 14 residues long. With 4 bases removed from V and 7 bases from J, the gap between germline ends came to 15 bases. Germline V gene sequence: CDR1 SGHTA, CDR2 FQGNSA. CDR3 protein: CASSSLGQVYTQYF. DNA for the CDR3: TGTGCCAGCAGCTCCCTGGGTCAAGTTTATACGCAGTATTTT.

V and J are TRBV20-1 and TRBJ1-2, with TRBD1 matching over 7 bases. CDR3 length: 15 residues. Looked up from germline, CDR1 is DFQATT and CDR2 is SNEGSKA (reference sequence). J gave up 1 base and V 3 bases, and 8 bases lay outside the gene matches. The CDR3 sequence: CSARVLTGINYGYTF. The CDR3 DNA reads as TGCAGTGCTAGGGTTTTGACAGGGATTAACTATGGCTACACCTTC.

At least ten counts were recorded for this clonotype. This chain connects TRBV7-6 to TRBJ2-7; D perhaps matches TRBD2 (6 bases). Germline V gives CDR1 SGHVS, CDR2 FNYEAQ. Deletions cut 5 bases from V and 4 bases from J, with 24 bases between. The length of the CDR3 is 17 residues. The CDR3 DNA is TGTGCCAGCAGCCTCCCCCTCGGGGGTATTGCAGGTTACGAGCAGTACTTC. Translating gives CASSLPLGGIAGYEQYF.

The rearrangement links TRBV2 to TRBJ2-2, with D tentatively TRBD2 (6 bases). Trimming pared 9 bases from V and 0 bases from J, leaving 11 bases between. Germline V gene data show CDR1 as SNHLY and CDR2 as FYNNEI. The CDR3 runs 14 residues. CDR3 bases: TGTGCCAGTGGAGGGCAGGCGAACACCGGGGAGCTGTTTTTT. This translates into CASGGQANTGELFF. The variable domain in full, completed from reference TRBV2 and TRBJ2-2, reads EPEVTQTPSHQVTQMGQEVILRCVPISNHLYFYWYRQILGQKVEFLVSFYNNEISEKSEIFDDQFSVERPDGSNFTLKIRSTKLEDSAMYFCASGGQANTGELFFGEGSRLTVL.

This clonotype was recorded many times. The genes are TRBV7-2 and TRBJ2-2; D gene ambiguous. V was trimmed by 1 base and J by 4 bases, leaving 10 bases between them. This CDR3 region has 15 residues. Germline CDR1 reads SGHTA; CDR2 reads FQGNSA. The CDR3 loop is CASSLVMASTGELFF. CDR3 nucleotide sequence: TGTGCCAGCAGCTTAGTAATGGCTTCCACCGGGGAGCTGTTTTTT. The full variable domain, completed using reference TRBV7-2 and TRBJ2-2, is GAGVSQSPSNKVTEKGKDVELRCDPISGHTALYWYRQSLGQGLEFLIYFQGNSAPDKSGLPSDRFSAERTGGSVSTLTIQRTQQEDSAVYLCASSLVMASTGELFFGEGSRLTVL.

The table lists this clonotype with many counts. In DNA form, the CDR3 reads TGTGCCAGCAGTTTAAGTGGGGGTAGACTGTTTTTT. It translates to CASSLSGGRLFF. V and J are TRBV28 and TRBJ1-4, with D perhaps matching TRBD1 (5 bases). Trimming took 2 bases from V and 13 from J, leaving 11 bases between them. The CDR3 is 12 residues long. Germline values: CDR1 MDHEN, CDR2 SYDVKM.

This clonotype showed up many times. The chain couples TRBV10-3 to TRBJ2-5; D possibly corresponds to TRBD2 (5 bases). Germline values: CDR1 ENHRY, CDR2 SYGVKD. The CDR3 has 16 amino acids. Deletions cut 3 bases from V and 4 bases from J, with 18 bases between. DNA for the CDR3: TGTGCCATCAGTGAAAGGTCGGGGAAGTTCCCAGAGACCCAGTACTTC. Amino acid sequence: CAISERSGKFPETQYF.